These 17 T cell receptor beta chains share one sample of origin, sequenced in a study of T-cell reconstitution after alpha-beta-depleted transplantation in children. A library of TCRbeta sequences, prepared with unique molecular identifiers, was generated. TCRdb reprocessed the PCR reads via MiXCR and lists one record per CDR3 protein. The sample consists of under 450,000 distinct CDR3 sequences, roughly 15% of them appearing once. The sequencing here drew on PBMCs, taken from the stem cell graft. Receptors originate from a human donor who donated a stem cell graft to a child with Fanconi anemia.

This clonotype was detected only a few times. The chain carries TRBV20-1 and TRBJ2-7; the D gene is possibly TRBD2 (6 bases). Germline loops: CDR1 DFQATT, CDR2 SNEGSKA (reference sequence). The CDR3 sequence is 16 residues long. V lost 0 bases to trimming and J lost 3 bases, with 18 bases between them. The CDR3 DNA reads as TGCAGTGCTAGAGATTGGATGGCGGGGAAAGACTACGAGCAGTACTTC. This codes for CSARDWMAGKDYEQYF.

The V call is TRBV5-4, the J call TRBJ2-5; TRBD1 is a possible D gene (7 bases). This CDR3 region has 14 residues. Germline V gives CDR1 SGHNT, CDR2 YYREEE (reference sequence). The ends were cut back, 6 bases at V and 2 bases at J, with 14 bases in the middle. The CDR3 protein is CASTQTGRQETQYF. CDR3 coding DNA: TGTGCCAGCACCCAGACAGGGAGGCAAGAGACCCAGTACTTC.

The chain combines TRBV2 with TRBJ1-1; TRBD1 might be the D (5 bases). V was pared by 1 base and J by 1 base, with 10 bases between. This CDR3 comprises 15 residues. Germline V gene data show CDR1 as SNHLY and CDR2 as FYNNEI. CDR3 region: CASSEEGRPNTEAFF. CDR3 coding DNA: TGTGCCAGCAGTGAAGAGGGACGACCGAACACTGAAGCTTTCTTT.

This chain uses TRBV5-1 with TRBJ1-6; the match to TRBD1 covers 11 bases. The V and J ends lost 4 bases and 8 bases, in that order; junction bases with no gene match: 8. The CDR3 contains 16 residues. CDR1 is SGHRS, CDR2 YFSETQ, per germline. The CDR3 here is CASSGGTGGEDSPLHF. CDR3 sequence (DNA): TGCGCCAGCAGCGGCGGGACAGGGGGAGAAGATTCACCCCTCCACTTT.

This clonotype appeared a few times. The gene calls are TRBV6-2 or TRBV6-3 and TRBJ2-7; TRBD1 matches at 11 bases. Germline values: CDR1 MNHEY, CDR2 SVGEGT. The CDR3 consists of 15 residues. The V gene end was trimmed by 7 bases and the J gene end by 7 bases; junction bases not matched to a gene: 12. The CDR3 protein is CASTFYPGQGEEQYF. For the CDR3, the DNA is TGTGCCAGCACCTTTTATCCGGGACAGGGGGAAGAGCAGTACTTC.

This clonotype was counted only a few times. The chain is built from TRBV7-6 and TRBJ2-1; D is tentatively TRBD1 or TRBD2 (6 bases each). CDR3 length: 15 residues. V was clipped by 5 bases and J by 10 bases, with 21 bases between them. Germline CDR1 SGHVS, CDR2 FNYEAQ. The CDR3 spells CASSRGEGGPSEQFF. The CDR3 bases are TGTGCCAGCAGCCGCGGGGAAGGGGGGCCAAGCGAGCAGTTCTTC.

The V gene is TRBV29-1, the J gene TRBJ2-5; 7 positions agree with TRBD1. Germline CDR1 reads SQVTM; CDR2 reads ANQGSEA. J lost 3 bases, V lost 7 bases, and 5 bases had no gene match. The CDR3 is 12 residues long. CDR3 in DNA: TGCAGCGCCGGGACAGCTGAAGAGACCCAGTACTTC. As protein: CSAGTAEETQYF.

The rearrangement uses TRBV20-1 and TRBJ2-1; 10 nucleotides agree with TRBD1. This CDR3 contains 12 residues. The germline V gene has CDR1 DFQATT and CDR2 SNEGSKA (reference sequence). V was pared by 6 bases and J by 14 bases, with 10 bases of the junction left unmatched. Here the CDR3 reads CSAPDRGRGEFF. The CDR3 DNA reads TGCAGTGCCCCTGACAGGGGGCGAGGAGAGTTCTTC.

The table lists this clonotype with many counts. The chain is built from TRBV6-4 and TRBJ2-2; D is perhaps TRBD1 (6 bases). The CDR3 covers 15 residues. V was clipped by 0 bases and J by 2 bases, with 7 bases between them. The germline V gene encodes CDR1 MRHNA and CDR2 SNTAGT. CDR3 residues: CASSDSDSNTGELFF. In DNA form, the CDR3 reads TGTGCCAGCAGTGACTCGGACAGTAACACCGGGGAGCTGTTTTTT.

This clonotype turned up a few times. The chain couples TRBV6-6 to TRBJ1-5; D gene ambiguous. The CDR3 covers 13 residues. CDR1 is MNHNY, CDR2 SVGAGI, per germline (reference sequence). The V gene lost 7 bases and the J gene lost 4 bases, with 11 bases spanning the gap. CDR3 sequence: CASTHDGNQPQHF. CDR3 nucleotide sequence: TGTGCCAGCACCCATGACGGGAATCAGCCCCAGCATTTT.

The chain employs TRBV30 and TRBJ1-1, with unresolved D. Trimming took 0 bases from V and 8 from J, leaving 7 bases between them. Germline-derived CDR1 and CDR2 are GTSNPN and SVGIG (reference sequence). The CDR3 totals 11 residues. The CDR3 is CAWSVPGEAFF. DNA for the CDR3: TGTGCCTGGAGTGTACCGGGGGAAGCTTTCTTT.

The V call is TRBV5-1, the J call TRBJ2-3; D is possibly TRBD2 (7 bases). Trimming pared 4 bases from V and 6 bases from J, leaving 18 bases between. The CDR3 length is 15 residues. Germline values: CDR1 SGHRS, CDR2 YFSETQ. CDR3 region: CASSPPEGGGDTQYF. The CDR3 nucleotides are TGCGCCAGCAGCCCCCCTGAAGGGGGAGGGGATACGCAGTATTTT. Using reference TRBV5-1 and TRBJ2-3 for the parts outside the CDR3, the full variable domain is KAGVTQTPRYLIKTRGQQVTLSCSPISGHRSVSWYQQTPGQGLQFLFEYFSETQRNKGNFPGRFSGRQFSNSRSEMNVSTLELGDSALYLCASSPPEGGGDTQYFGPGTRLTVL.

This clonotype was seen many times. V and J are TRBV7-9 and TRBJ1-5; D is unclear. V gave up 5 bases and J gave up 5 bases, with 10 bases separating them. This CDR3 contains 13 residues. Germline loops: CDR1 SEHNR, CDR2 FQNEAQ (reference sequence). The CDR3 spells CASSLGPYQPQHF. CDR3 nucleotide sequence: TGTGCCAGCAGCCTCGGGCCCTATCAGCCCCAGCATTTT.

The V gene is TRBV20-1, the J gene TRBJ2-5, with D maybe TRBD2 (5 bases). V was pared by 2 bases and J by 4 bases, with 8 bases between. There are 12 residues in the CDR3. Per germline, CDR1 DFQATT and CDR2 SNEGSKA (reference sequence). The CDR3, as DNA: TGCAGTGCTAGACGGGGTGTAGAGACCCAGTACTTC. Residues: CSARRGVETQYF.

This chain joins TRBV27 and TRBJ2-5; 9 bases match TRBD1. The V gene end was trimmed by 6 bases and the J gene end by 5 bases; junction bases not matched to a gene: 13. The CDR3 totals 16 residues. Germline CDR1 MNHEY, CDR2 SMNVEV (reference sequence). CDR3 sequence: CASSTRGTGLLETQYF. CDR3 coding DNA: TGTGCCAGCAGCACGCGTGGGACAGGGCTGTTGGAGACCCAGTACTTC.

The V and J genes are TRBV12-3 or TRBV12-4 and TRBJ2-7; no clear D gene. The CDR3 consists of 13 residues. Trimming pared 3 bases from V and 0 bases from J, leaving 6 bases between. The CDR3 protein is CASSLVFSYEQYF. In nucleotides, the CDR3 is TGTGCCAGCAGTTTGGTCTTCTCCTACGAGCAGTACTTC.

V usage is TRBV24-1 and J usage is TRBJ2-1; D not resolved. In germline, CDR1 is KGHDR, CDR2 SFDVKD. The CDR3 has 11 residues. V was trimmed by 9 bases and J by 4 bases, leaving 6 bases between them. As DNA, the CDR3 is TGTGCCACCTCCGTATACAATGAGCAGTTCTTC. This gives the protein CATSVYNEQFF.